The 5 T cell receptor beta chains below all came from one sample that was sequenced in a study of OX40 agonist ivuxolimab in advanced cancers. The method was immunoSEQ multiplex PCR; TCRdb's version includes in-frame clones alone and lacks a portion of them. The sample holds approximately 58,000 clones; around 85% are singletons and the top ten take about 13%. This sample comprised CD4+ or CD8+ T cells sorted from blood, obtained in a trial of the OX40 agonist ivuxolimab. These receptor sequences come from an adult with an advanced solid tumor such as melanoma, head and neck, liver or kidney cancer.

CDR3: CASTGLANEQYF. The CDR3 region has the DNA TGTGCCAGCACCGGACTAGCGAACGAGCAGTACTTC. V and J are TRBV6-5 and TRBJ2-7; 9 bases fit TRBD2. The CDR3 has 12 residues. The germline CDR1 and CDR2 sequences are MNHEY and SVGAGI. The V segment lost 7 bases and the J segment 5 bases; nucleotides outside the gene matches: 3.

The rearrangement joins TRBV5-6 to TRBJ1-1; no clear D gene. Germline CDR1 and CDR2: SGHDT and YYEEEE. This CDR3 contains 16 residues. V was shortened by 0 bases and J by 0 bases, with 12 bases between the two germline ends. The CDR3 reads CASSLGPIQMNTEAFF. The CDR3 nucleotides read TGTGCCAGCAGCTTGGGCCCGATACAAATGAACACTGAAGCTTTCTTT.

The chain employs TRBV7-2 and TRBJ1-4, with TRBD1 identical over 8 bases. This CDR3 spans 16 amino acids. J was trimmed by 3 bases and V by 4 bases; bases with no gene match: 7. CDR1 is SGHTA and CDR2 is FQGNSA in the germline V gene. The CDR3 is CASSSLGQGANEKLFF. The CDR3 DNA is TGTGCCAGCAGCTCTCTCGGACAGGGAGCTAATGAAAAACTGTTTTTT.

The chain links TRBV6-1 to TRBJ1-3; D is unclear. The germline gives CDR1 MNHNS, CDR2 SASEGT. V lost 5 bases and J 3 bases, leaving 5 bases between the germline ends. The CDR3 has 12 residues. In DNA form, the CDR3 reads TGTGCCAGCAGTTCGGATGGAAACACCATATATTTT. It specifies CASSSDGNTIYF.

The V and J genes are TRBV19 and TRBJ2-2; D is possibly TRBD2 (6 bases). The CDR3 length is 16 residues. Germline loops: CDR1 LNHDA, CDR2 SQIVND (reference sequence). Trimming cost V 4 bases and J 4 bases, with 16 bases left between them. CDR3 protein: CASSSRRNGGTGELFF. The CDR3 DNA reads TGTGCCAGTAGTAGTCGGCGTAACGGGGGCACCGGGGAGCTGTTTTTT.